A selection of T cell receptor beta chains follows, all from one sample in a study of CD8 T cells in Susac syndrome. MiXCR, applied by TCRdb to the immunoSEQ multiplex PCR reads, yields one record per CDR3 protein. The top ten hold under 0.15% of the sample, which has some 450,000 distinct CDR3 sequences, 75% to 90% seen once. Sample: CD8+ T cells from PBMCs. These receptors were obtained from a human donor with multiple sclerosis. Both conserved end residues are part of each CDR3. D genes are given only for firm matches. Some rows mark clone size as missing; the rest say once, few, many or name a class of expanded clone.

clone_size: .; j_call: TRBJ1-2; d_call: .; v_call: TRBV27; cdr3_aa: CASREDEGGYTF; cdr3_nt: TGTGCCAGCAGGGAGGACGAAGGCGGCTACACCTTC
clone_size: .; j_call: TRBJ1-6; d_call: .; v_call: TRBV4-1; cdr3_aa: CASSPREPLHF; cdr3_nt: TGCGCCAGCAGCCCGCGAGAACCCCTCCACTTT
clone_size: .; j_call: TRBJ2-5; d_call: .; v_call: TRBV27; cdr3_aa: CASSLLAVPTQETQYF; cdr3_nt: TGTGCCAGCAGTTTATTGGCGGTCCCCACCCAAGAGACCCAGTACTTC
clone_size: .; j_call: TRBJ1-6; d_call: .; v_call: TRBV20-1; cdr3_aa: CSAIDPNGNSPLHF; cdr3_nt: TGCAGTGCCATTGACCCGAACGGTAATTCACCCCTCCACTTT
clone_size: .; j_call: TRBJ2-3; d_call: .; v_call: TRBV18; cdr3_aa: CASSPRVAERTDTQYF; cdr3_nt: TGTGCCAGCTCACCACGGGTCGCAGAACGCACAGATACGCAGTATTTT
clone_size: .; j_call: TRBJ2-7; d_call: .; v_call: TRBV27; cdr3_aa: CASSLWRDYEQYF; cdr3_nt: TGTGCCAGCAGTTTATGGAGGGACTACGAGCAGTACTTC
clone_size: .; j_call: TRBJ1-6; d_call: .; v_call: TRBV27; cdr3_aa: CASSLSGEGFASPLHF; cdr3_nt: TGTGCCAGCAGTTTATCAGGGGAGGGGTTTGCTTCACCCCTCCACTTT
clone_size: .; j_call: TRBJ1-2; d_call: .; v_call: TRBV6-5; cdr3_aa: CASSYFTRGSGYGYTF; cdr3_nt: TGTGCCAGCAGTTACTTTACGAGGGGGTCGGGGTATGGCTACACCTTC
clone_size: .; j_call: TRBJ2-1; d_call: TRBD1; v_call: TRBV2; cdr3_aa: CAGLVGQGAYNEQFF; cdr3_nt: TGTGCCGGGCTAGTGGGACAGGGTGCCTACAATGAGCAGTTCTTC
clone_size: .; j_call: TRBJ2-5; d_call: .; v_call: TRBV11-1; cdr3_aa: CASSLFSGFAGAMYQETQYF; cdr3_nt: TGTGCCAGCAGCTTGTTTTCGGGGTTCGCGGGGGCCATGTACCAAGAGACCCAGTACTTC
clone_size: .; j_call: TRBJ1-2; d_call: TRBD1; v_call: TRBV29-1; cdr3_aa: CSVEDPGQGVYGYTF; cdr3_nt: TGCAGCGTTGAAGATCCGGGACAGGGTGTCTATGGCTACACCTTC
clone_size: few; j_call: TRBJ1-1; d_call: .; v_call: TRBV6-1; cdr3_aa: CASRDGSEAFF; cdr3_nt: TGTGCCAGCCGCGACGGCAGTGAAGCTTTCTTT
clone_size: once; j_call: TRBJ1-1; d_call: .; v_call: TRBV18; cdr3_aa: CASSPDWRDEAFF; cdr3_nt: TGTGCCAGCTCACCAGATTGGCGGGATGAAGCTTTCTTT
clone_size: .; j_call: TRBJ1-2; d_call: .; v_call: TRBV3-1; cdr3_aa: CASSPRPDSRYGYTF; cdr3_nt: TGTGCCAGCAGCCCGAGGCCTGACAGTAGGTATGGCTACACCTTC
clone_size: .; j_call: TRBJ2-6; d_call: TRBD1; v_call: TRBV5-1; cdr3_aa: CASSYLRDRGFTGANVLTF; cdr3_nt: TGCGCCAGCAGCTACCTCCGGGACAGGGGTTTTACTGGGGCCAACGTCCTGACTTTC
clone_size: .; j_call: TRBJ2-1; d_call: .; v_call: TRBV3-1; cdr3_aa: CASSPLDRGYEQFF; cdr3_nt: TGTGCCAGCAGCCCACTTGACCGGGGCTATGAGCAGTTCTTC
clone_size: .; j_call: TRBJ2-1; d_call: .; v_call: TRBV20-1; cdr3_aa: CSARDLLSGDWDNEQFF; cdr3_nt: TGCAGTGCTAGAGACCTTTTGTCCGGGGATTGGGACAATGAGCAGTTCTTC